These 15 T cell receptor beta chains were sequenced from one sample in a study of control samples from healthy donors and cancer patients. Assay: immunoSEQ multiplex PCR; the TCRdb copy retains only in-frame clones and omits some. The repertoire holds about 92,000 clones, with roughly 82% as singletons. The sequenced sample was blood. These TCRs come from a woman aged 60 to 75 in good health.

The genes are TRBV4-2 and TRBJ2-4; TRBD2 matches 8 bases. The CDR3 spans 15 residues. The germline V gene encodes CDR1 LGHNA and CDR2 YNFKEQ. V was pared by 0 bases and J by 3 bases, with 1 base of the junction left unmatched. CDR3 residues: CASSQDRGGKNIQYF. DNA of the CDR3: TGTGCCAGCAGCCAAGATCGGGGGGGCAAAAACATTCAGTACTTC.

The J gene is TRBJ1-4, the V gene TRBV28, with D possibly being TRBD1 (5 bases). CDR3 length equals 13 residues. The V and J ends lost 5 bases and 8 bases respectively, with 12 bases between them. Germline values: CDR1 MDHEN, CDR2 SYDVKM. The CDR3 DNA sequence: TGTGCCAGCAGTCAGGGAGGTCGCGAAAAACTGTTTTTT. Translating it yields CASSQGGREKLFF.

This sequence joins TRBV27 and TRBJ1-5, with TRBD1 matching over 9 bases. V trimming: 6 bases; J trimming: 7 bases; junction bases outside the gene matches: 7. This CDR3 comprises 14 residues. Germline values: CDR1 MNHEY, CDR2 SMNVEV (reference sequence). The CDR3 is CASRPTGGQQPQHF. Written as DNA, the CDR3 is TGTGCCAGCAGGCCTACAGGGGGCCAACAGCCCCAGCATTTT.

The genes are TRBV20-1 and TRBJ2-5; D possibly corresponds to TRBD2 (5 bases). V shed 3 bases and J shed 2 bases, with 13 bases lying between them. Germline CDR1 is DFQATT and CDR2 is SNEGSKA (reference sequence). The CDR3 loop spans 14 amino acids. The CDR3 protein is CSASLGVGQETQYF. The CDR3 DNA reads TGCAGTGCTAGTCTCGGGGTGGGGCAAGAGACCCAGTACTTC.

Here the CDR3 reads CASSLAASYGYTF. DNA of the CDR3: TGTGCCAGCAGCTTGGCAGCCAGCTATGGCTACACCTTC. This chain joins TRBV7-9 and TRBJ1-2, with unresolved D. Germline V gene lookup returns CDR1 SEHNR and CDR2 FQNEAQ (reference sequence). The V end was cut by 3 bases, the J end by 4 bases, with 9 bases between. The CDR3 runs to 13 residues.

This chain connects TRBV12-3 or TRBV12-4 to TRBJ2-1; tentatively, D is TRBD2 (5 bases). There are 12 residues in the CDR3. With 5 bases removed from V and 8 bases from J, the gap between germline ends came to 10 bases. The CDR3 sequence is CASSPLGDEQFF. CDR3 nucleotide sequence: TGTGCCAGCAGTCCCCTCGGGGATGAGCAGTTCTTC.

The chain recombines TRBV27 with TRBJ2-5; perhaps TRBD1 as D (6 bases). V gave up 9 bases and J gave up 4 bases, with 15 bases separating them. This CDR3 spans 13 amino acids. Germline V gene sequence: CDR1 MNHEY, CDR2 SMNVEV (reference sequence). The CDR3 coding sequence is TGTGCCAGTGGGGGCAAACTGGGAGAGACCCAGTACTTC. It encodes CASGGKLGETQYF.

The chain couples TRBV3-1 (or the pseudogene TRBV3-2) to TRBJ2-5; 7 positions match TRBD1. Germline values: CDR1 LGHDT, CDR2 YNNKEL (reference sequence). The ends lost 1 base at V and 5 bases at J; junction bases unmatched: 7. CDR3 length: 15 residues. In DNA, the CDR3 is TGTGCCAGCAGCCAAGTTGCAGGGGGTGATGAGACCCAGTACTTC. It codes for CASSQVAGGDETQYF.

This chain uses TRBV6-5 with TRBJ2-6; D is perhaps TRBD2 (5 bases). Per the germline V gene, CDR1 is MNHEY and CDR2 is SVGAGI. This CDR3 contains 15 residues. V lost 6 bases and J lost 0, with 9 bases in between. The CDR3 sequence: CASRAGGSGANVLTF. For the CDR3, the DNA is TGTGCCAGCAGAGCCGGAGGCTCTGGGGCCAACGTCCTGACTTTC.

The J gene is TRBJ1-5, the V gene TRBV18, with 8 bases aligning to TRBD1. With V trimmed by 3 bases and J by 5 bases, 9 bases remained unmatched. The CDR3 runs 16 residues. Germline CDR1 reads KGHSH; CDR2 reads LQKENI. CDR3 sequence reads: CASSPAGRGRDQPQHF. In DNA form, the CDR3 reads TGTGCCAGCTCACCCGCGGGCAGGGGGCGCGATCAGCCCCAGCATTTT.

This clone was counted a single time. The chain recombines TRBV6-5 with TRBJ1-1; D is unresolved. This CDR3 contains 14 residues. From germline, CDR1 is MNHEY and CDR2 SVGAGI. The ends were cut back, 3 bases at V and 0 bases at J, with 8 bases in the middle. Here the CDR3 DNA reads TGTGCCAGCAGTTATGGCCAGGTGAACACTGAAGCTTTCTTT. Its translation: CASSYGQVNTEAFF.

This clone occurred once. The chain has TRBV18 and TRBJ2-1, with no clear D. The V gene's germline CDR1 is KGHSH and CDR2 LQKENI. V was trimmed by 2 bases and J by 4 bases, leaving 15 bases between them. This CDR3 region has 16 residues. CDR3: CASSPSVYRMYNEQFF. In nucleotides, the CDR3 is TGTGCCAGCTCACCAAGCGTCTACAGAATGTACAATGAGCAGTTCTTC.

This chain links TRBV27 with TRBJ2-2; the match to TRBD1 covers 7 bases. J lost 1 base, V lost 5 bases, and 4 bases had no gene match. Germline V gives CDR1 MNHEY, CDR2 SMNVEV (reference sequence). The CDR3 has 15 amino acids. In nucleotides, the CDR3 is TGTGCCAGCAGTCCCCGGACAGGGAACACCGGGGAGCTGTTTTTT. Its translation: CASSPRTGNTGELFF.

The rearrangement links TRBV19 to TRBJ2-5; D is unclear. The CDR3 covers 14 residues. The germline V gene has CDR1 LNHDA and CDR2 SQIVND (reference sequence). V dropped 1 base and J dropped 2 bases, with 8 bases sitting between them. The CDR3 coding sequence is TGTGCCAGTAGTATAGTCGGAAAACAAGAGACCCAGTACTTC. Its translation is CASSIVGKQETQYF.

This rearrangement joins TRBV2 to TRBJ1-4, with a weak D call TRBD1 (5 bases). Germline-derived CDR1 and CDR2 are SNHLY and FYNNEI. CDR3 size: 17 residues. Trimming shortened V by 2 bases and J by 0 bases, and 13 bases separated the two germline ends. The CDR3 DNA follows: TGTGCCAGCAGTGAAAAGGCCGGGGGTTCAACTAATGAAAAACTGTTTTTT. Encoded protein: CASSEKAGGSTNEKLFF.